Given below is one T cell receptor beta chain in context. The sample comes from a study of blood T cell repertoires in COVID-19. Study at large: Sites in the United States, Italy and Spain provided acute and convalescent COVID-19 samples. PBMCs, B-cell-depleted T cells, or T cells were the source of the cDNA or gDNA that made up the material.

In the original workflow: By means of reference gene primer amplification, nucleated cell counts were estimated. The table came from immunoSEQ multiplex PCR; TCRdb's copy has only in-frame clones and leaves some out. V, J and clone size were drawn from that table, and D and trimming were deduced from the DNA. The sample has 150,000 to 200,000 clones; approximately 90% are singletons. Germline V gives CDR1 SGHTS, CDR2 YDEGEE. The V and J ends lost 2 bases and 1 base, in that order; junction bases with no gene match: 6. This CDR3 spans 17 amino acids. This clonotype originated in a human donor in a cohort sampled during active COVID-19. Sequencing input: peripheral blood. V is TRBV5-8 and J is TRBJ1-4, with 9 bases identical to TRBD1. The CDR3: CASSLGQGTKTNEKLFF. The CDR3 bases are TGTGCCAGCAGCTTAGGACAGGGGACGAAAACTAATGAAAAACTGTTTTTT.